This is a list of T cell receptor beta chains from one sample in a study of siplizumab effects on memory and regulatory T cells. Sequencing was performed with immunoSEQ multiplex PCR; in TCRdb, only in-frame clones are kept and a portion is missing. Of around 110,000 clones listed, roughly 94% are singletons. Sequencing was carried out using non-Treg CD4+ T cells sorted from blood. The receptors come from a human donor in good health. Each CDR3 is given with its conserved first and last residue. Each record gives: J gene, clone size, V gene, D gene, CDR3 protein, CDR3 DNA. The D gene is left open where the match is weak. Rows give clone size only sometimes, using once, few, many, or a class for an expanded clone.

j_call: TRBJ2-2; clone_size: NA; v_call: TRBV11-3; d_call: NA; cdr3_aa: CASSLGLSSGTGELFF; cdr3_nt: TGTGCCAGCAGCCTAGGACTCTCCTCGGGCACCGGGGAGCTGTTTTTT
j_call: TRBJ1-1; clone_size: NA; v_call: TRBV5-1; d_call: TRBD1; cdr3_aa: CASSLAAGGFSGRNTEAFF; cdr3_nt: TGCGCCAGCAGCTTGGCCGCAGGGGGCTTTTCTGGGAGGAACACTGAAGCTTTCTTT
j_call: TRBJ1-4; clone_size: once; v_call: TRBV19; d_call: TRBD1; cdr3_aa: CASSSGGEKLFF; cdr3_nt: TGTGCCAGTAGCTCAGGGGGTGAAAAACTGTTTTTT
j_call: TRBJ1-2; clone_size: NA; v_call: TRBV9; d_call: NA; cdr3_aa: CASSVGGTSYGYTF; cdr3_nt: TGTGCCAGCAGCGTAGGAGGGACAAGCTATGGCTACACCTTC
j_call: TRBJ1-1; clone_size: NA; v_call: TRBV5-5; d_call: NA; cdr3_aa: CASSLAIGHQVNTEAFF; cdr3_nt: TGTGCCAGCAGCTTGGCCATTGGACACCAGGTGAACACTGAAGCTTTCTTT
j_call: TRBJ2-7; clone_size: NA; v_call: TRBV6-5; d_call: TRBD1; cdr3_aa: CASSLAATGYYEQYF; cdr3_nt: TGTGCCAGCAGTTTGGCGGCGACAGGGTACTACGAGCAGTACTTC
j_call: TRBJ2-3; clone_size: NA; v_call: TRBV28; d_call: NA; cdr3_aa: CASSSQADTQYF; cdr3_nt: TGTGCCAGCAGTTCCCAGGCAGATACGCAGTATTTT
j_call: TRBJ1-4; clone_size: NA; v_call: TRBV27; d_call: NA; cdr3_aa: CASRASARGEKLFF; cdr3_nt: TGTGCCAGCCGTGCGTCGGCCCGAGGCGAAAAACTGTTTTTT
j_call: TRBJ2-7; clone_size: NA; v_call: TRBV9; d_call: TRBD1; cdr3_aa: CASSVGQGATYEQYF; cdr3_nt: TGTGCCAGCAGCGTAGGACAGGGGGCTACCTACGAGCAGTACTTC
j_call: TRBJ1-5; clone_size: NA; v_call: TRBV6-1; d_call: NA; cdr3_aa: CASSSGRHQPQHF; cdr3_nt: TGTGCCAGCAGTAGCGGGAGGCATCAGCCCCAGCATTTT
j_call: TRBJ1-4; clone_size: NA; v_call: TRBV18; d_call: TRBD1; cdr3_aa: CASSLDGTANEKLFF; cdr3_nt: TGTGCCAGCTCACTCGACGGGACAGCTAATGAAAAACTGTTTTTT
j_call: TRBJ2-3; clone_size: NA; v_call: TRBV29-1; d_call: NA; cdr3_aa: CSVVLSRGNTQYF; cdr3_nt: TGCAGCGTTGTTCTTAGTAGGGGGAATACGCAGTATTTT
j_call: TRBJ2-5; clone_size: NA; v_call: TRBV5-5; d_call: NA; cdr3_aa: CASSLFTGEETQYF; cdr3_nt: TGTGCCAGCAGCTTATTTACCGGGGAAGAGACCCAGTACTTC
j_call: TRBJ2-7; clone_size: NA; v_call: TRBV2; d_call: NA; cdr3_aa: CASRVRRYEQYF; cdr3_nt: TGTGCCAGCAGAGTTAGGAGGTACGAGCAGTACTTC
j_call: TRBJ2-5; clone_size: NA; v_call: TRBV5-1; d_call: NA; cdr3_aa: CASSLEQETQYF; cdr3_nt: TGCGCCAGCAGCTTAGAGCAAGAGACCCAGTACTTC
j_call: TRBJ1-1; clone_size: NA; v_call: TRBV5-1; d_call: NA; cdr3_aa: CASSLTAGELITEAFF; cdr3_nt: TGCGCCAGCAGCTTGACTGCGGGGGAACTCATCACTGAAGCTTTCTTT
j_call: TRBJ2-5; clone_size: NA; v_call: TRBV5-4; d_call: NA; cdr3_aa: CASSLAQGPKETQYF; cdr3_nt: TGTGCCAGCAGCTTGGCACAGGGCCCTAAAGAGACCCAGTACTTC
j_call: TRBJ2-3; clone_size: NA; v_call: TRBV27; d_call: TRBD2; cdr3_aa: CASSLSVAGLSTQYF; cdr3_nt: TGTGCCAGCAGTTTATCGGTAGCGGGATTATCTACGCAGTATTTT
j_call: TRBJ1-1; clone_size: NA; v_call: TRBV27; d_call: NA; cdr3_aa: CASSWRQTNTEAFF; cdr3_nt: TGTGCCAGCAGTTGGCGACAGACGAACACTGAAGCTTTCTTT
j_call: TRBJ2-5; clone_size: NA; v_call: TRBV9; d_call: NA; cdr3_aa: CASSDRGSPKTQYF; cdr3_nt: TGTGCCAGCAGCGACCGGGGCTCCCCAAAGACCCAGTACTTC
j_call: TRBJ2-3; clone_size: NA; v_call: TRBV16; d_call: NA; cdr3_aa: CASSQSGPWLQSLGTDTQYF; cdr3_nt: TGTGCCAGCAGCCAATCGGGGCCTTGGTTACAAAGTCTAGGAACAGATACGCAGTATTTT
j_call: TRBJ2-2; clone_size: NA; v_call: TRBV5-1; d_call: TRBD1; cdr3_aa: CASSWSGTGWSGELFF; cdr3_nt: TGCGCCAGCAGCTGGTCCGGGACAGGATGGTCCGGGGAGCTGTTTTTT
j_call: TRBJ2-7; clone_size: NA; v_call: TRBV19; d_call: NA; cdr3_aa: CASSPTGPYEQYF; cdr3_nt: TGTGCCAGTAGCCCTACAGGGCCCTACGAGCAGTACTTC
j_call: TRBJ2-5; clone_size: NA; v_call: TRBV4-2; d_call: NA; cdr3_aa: CASSQEGGRAGGETQYF; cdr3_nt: TGTGCCAGCAGCCAAGAGGGGGGACGGGCGGGTGGAGAGACCCAGTACTTC
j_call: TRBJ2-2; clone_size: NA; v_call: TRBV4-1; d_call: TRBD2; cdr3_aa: CASSFGRAGELFF; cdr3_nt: TGCGCCAGCAGCTTTGGGAGGGCTGGGGAGCTGTTTTTT
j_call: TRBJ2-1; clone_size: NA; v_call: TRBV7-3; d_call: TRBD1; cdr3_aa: CASSRDSTLFF; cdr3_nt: TGTGCCAGCAGCCGGGACAGCACCCTGTTCTTC